These 11 T cell receptor beta chains were sequenced from one sample in a study of naive and memory T cell subsets. The beta constant-region primer was an equimolar mix of two oligonucleotides covering TRBC1 and TRBC2. Nested alpha and beta constant-region primers with the SP2 primer drove four PCR rounds on ligated cDNA. TCRdb passed the UMI-ligation and nested PCR reads through MiXCR, listing each CDR3 protein once. The table has tens of thousands of distinct CDR3 sequences, over 8.5% seen once; the top ten hold over 0.95%. The sample was naive CD8+ T cells from blood. These receptors originate from a human donor in good health.

This clonotype has more than one count but fewer than ten. This sequence joins TRBV28 and TRBJ2-7, with D maybe TRBD2 (6 bases). Between the trimmed V and J ends, which lost 5 bases and 6 bases, there was a span of 17 bases. Germline assignment: CDR1 MDHEN and CDR2 SYDVKM. CDR3 length: 14 amino acids. The chain's CDR3 is CASSPSEGSSEQYF. As DNA, the CDR3 is TGTGCCAGCAGTCCTTCGGAGGGTTCTAGCGAGCAGTACTTC.

The rearrangement joins TRBV7-8 to TRBJ2-7; 7 nucleotides agree with TRBD2. The CDR3 consists of 15 residues. The junction had 7 bases not matched to a gene; V was cut back by 4 bases and J by 1 base. Per the germline V gene, CDR1 is SGHVS and CDR2 is FQNEAQ. The CDR3 bases are TGTGCCAGCAGCTCCTCCTGGGAGGGATCCTACGAGCAGTACTTC. Residues: CASSSSWEGSYEQYF.

The chain employs TRBV14 and TRBJ2-7, with unresolved D. V was pared by 5 bases and J by 6 bases, with 11 bases between. Germline CDR1 SGHDN, CDR2 FVKESK. CDR3 length: 12 residues. CDR3 bases: TGTGCCAGCAGCGAAGTTCGTGGCGAGCAGTACTTC. Translating it yields CASSEVRGEQYF.

This clonotype was recorded a few times. The rearrangement links TRBV9 to TRBJ2-7; perhaps D is TRBD1 or TRBD2 (6 bases each). This CDR3 region has 14 residues. Between the trimmed V and J ends, which lost 7 bases and 0 bases, there was a span of 14 bases. The germline V gene encodes CDR1 SGDLS and CDR2 YYNGEE. The CDR3 DNA sequence: TGTGCCAGCTCACAAGGGGGGTTCTCCTACGAGCAGTACTTC. The encoded protein is CASSQGGFSYEQYF.

The chain employs TRBV6-1 and TRBJ2-3; 10 nucleotides agree with TRBD2. The germline CDR1 and CDR2 sequences are MNHNS and SASEGT. Germline trimming cut 3 bases from V and 4 bases from J; bases unmatched to any gene: 7. This CDR3 region has 16 residues. As DNA, the CDR3 is TGTGCCAGCAGTGATCTCCTAGCGGGAGTTCCAGATACGCAGTATTTT. This codes for CASSDLLAGVPDTQYF.

The chain recombines TRBV20-1 with TRBJ1-2; D is unresolved. Per the germline V gene, CDR1 is DFQATT and CDR2 is SNEGSKA (reference sequence). The CDR3 totals 15 residues. V was pared by 0 bases and J by 3 bases, with 14 bases between. CDR3 in DNA: TGCAGTGCTAGAGATCCCCGTCAATCTGACTATGGCTACACCTTC. It encodes CSARDPRQSDYGYTF.

The table lists this clonotype with a few counts. An end of the junction differs from the germline gene, which may be a read error. The J gene is TRBJ2-1, the V gene TRBV7-8, with no clear D. The CDR3 totals 12 residues. Germline loops: CDR1 SGHVS, CDR2 FQNEAQ. The CDR3 bases are TGTGCCAGCAGGTTAGTGGCCCATGAGCAGTTCTTC. It yields the protein CASRLVAHEQFF.

CDR3 DNA: TGTGCCAGCAGTTCAACTAGCGCCTACGAGCAGTACTTC. Translation: CASSSTSAYEQYF. This chain joins TRBV7-9 and TRBJ2-7; 7 bases align to TRBD2. Germline-derived CDR1 and CDR2 are SEHNR and FQNEAQ (reference sequence). The length of the CDR3 is 13 residues. J gave up 2 bases and V 6 bases, and 4 bases lay outside the gene matches.

This clonotype has ten or more counts. The chain has TRBV27 and TRBJ2-3, with a weak D call TRBD2 (5 bases). There are 16 residues in the CDR3. V was clipped by 1 base and J by 1 base, with 12 bases between them. In germline, CDR1 is MNHEY, CDR2 SMNVEV (reference sequence). The CDR3 bases are TGTGCCAGCAGTTTATTGGGAGTGGTTGGCACAGATACGCAGTATTTT. Protein: CASSLLGVVGTDTQYF.

There are a few counts of this clonotype. The chain links TRBV4-2 to TRBJ2-2; D is perhaps TRBD1 (5 bases). The germline gives CDR1 LGHNA, CDR2 YNFKEQ. Trimming left V 0 bases short and J 3 bases short, with 17 bases between. The CDR3 has 18 residues. The CDR3 nucleotides are TGTGCCAGCAGCCAAGATGTCAGGGCGTACCAGGACACCGGGGAGCTGTTTTTT. It is translated as CASSQDVRAYQDTGELFF.

CDR3 region: CATAGDREKSDTQYF. In DNA, the CDR3 is TGTGCCACAGCCGGGGACAGAGAGAAGTCAGATACGCAGTATTTT. The rearrangement joins TRBV28 to TRBJ2-3; 7 bases are shared with TRBD1. CDR1 and CDR2 from the germline V gene are MDHEN and SYDVKM. The CDR3 spans 15 residues. V dropped 10 bases and J dropped 4; count of bases not matched to a gene: 14.